The sequence of this T cell receptor beta chain was determined in a study of blood T cells in healthy people across ages. Researchers isolated at least 7 million PBMCs per sample. About this clonotype itself: A read error may be the cause here, since a much bigger clone is one base away.

For the second PCR, which ran for roughly 6 to 12 cycles, a sample-barcoded 5' primer and a J-beta primer mix were used. Each cDNA molecule, via a template-switch adaptor with 12 random nucleotides, was tagged. Each CDR3 protein gets one entry after TCRdb re-called the 5' RACE reads with MiXCR. The sample holds 750,000 to 950,000 distinct CDR3 sequences, about 29% seen once. This sample was shared with a second study, whose subject was T cells of mothers and their children. That work adds: Slightly, though not significantly, more overlap was seen in related than in unrelated mother-child pairs.

This clonotype was obtained from a woman between 40 and 50 years old in good health. The sequenced sample was blood.

CDR3 amino acids: CASSRNQGLDTQYF. In DNA form, the CDR3 reads TGTGCCAGCAGCCGTAACCAAGGACTAGATACGCAGTATTTT. The genes are TRBV4-2 and TRBJ2-3; maybe TRBD2 (5 bases). This CDR3 is built from 14 residues. The germline V and J ends were trimmed by 4 bases and 5 bases, with 13 bases remaining between them. CDR1 and CDR2 from the germline V gene are LGHNA and YNFKEQ.